This entry lists 5 T cell receptor beta chains sequenced from one sample in a study of post-analysis software for immune sequencing data. These receptors are not linked to any known antigen. The TCR beta cDNA libraries carried unique molecular identifiers. TCRdb analysed the PCR reads with MiXCR anew, one entry per CDR3 protein. The top ten clones hold approximately 5.4% of a sample with about 540,000 distinct CDR3 sequences, roughly 34% of them seen once. Study-wide results and caveats: Five or six TRBV segments were significantly more frequent in patients than in controls. TRBV5-6, TRBV5-1 and TRBV20-1 were among these segments.

Sequencing was done on a sample of blood. All receptors come from a girl between 2 and 17 years old with multiple sclerosis.

This sequence joins TRBV10-3 and TRBJ2-1; 8 nucleotides agree with TRBD2. The CDR3 consists of 17 residues. Trimming took 5 bases from V and 5 from J; bases not matched to a gene: 14. Germline lookup yields CDR1 ENHRY and CDR2 SYGVKD. CDR3 protein: CAISPHLSGGPDNEQFF. The DNA for the CDR3 is TGTGCCATCAGTCCCCACTTGTCGGGGGGGCCGGACAATGAGCAGTTCTTC.

The chain is built from TRBV5-1 and TRBJ1-5; D call uncertain. Germline assignment: CDR1 SGHRS and CDR2 YFSETQ. This CDR3 region has 13 residues. The V and J ends lost 4 bases and 7 bases respectively, with 12 bases between them. CDR3 in amino acids: CASSTWPGQPQHF. The CDR3 coding sequence is TGCGCCAGCAGCACCTGGCCCGGGCAGCCCCAGCATTTT.

The chain is built from TRBV29-1 and TRBJ2-1; 8 bases fit TRBD2. J lost 5 bases, V lost 8 bases, and 8 bases had no gene match. CDR1 and CDR2 (germline): SQVTM, ANQGSEA. The CDR3 is 13 residues long. The CDR3 nucleotides are TGCAGCTCGAGGACGGGGGGGAACAATGAGCAGTTCTTC. As protein: CSSRTGGNNEQFF.

The J gene is TRBJ2-3, the V gene TRBV9; TRBD2 might be the D (6 bases). There are 14 residues in the CDR3. In germline, CDR1 is SGDLS, CDR2 YYNGEE. V was clipped by 0 bases and J by 2 bases, with 7 bases between them. CDR3 sequence reads: CASSVVADTDTQYF. For the CDR3, the DNA is TGTGCCAGCAGCGTAGTAGCGGACACAGATACGCAGTATTTT.

The chain has TRBV10-3 and TRBJ1-2, with unresolved D. Trimming pared 6 bases from V and 6 bases from J, leaving 5 bases between. Per the germline V gene, CDR1 is ENHRY and CDR2 is SYGVKD. The CDR3 spans 10 residues. In DNA, the CDR3 is TGTGCCATCAGGGGGAATGGCTACACCTTC. Its protein is CAIRGNGYTF.